This TCR beta chain was captured by sequencing in a study of control samples from healthy donors and cancer patients. TCRdb's copy holds only in-frame clones and misses some; the assay was immunoSEQ multiplex PCR. The data contain about 160,000 clones, around 90% of them singletons. Germline CDR1 is SGHTA and CDR2 is FQGNSA. The length of the CDR3 is 15 residues. Trimming took off 4 bases at V and 2 bases at J, with 12 bases between the two ends. The sequencing sample was made of blood. The TCR comes from a man aged 25-45 years in good health. This chain links TRBV7-2 with TRBJ2-1, with D perhaps given as TRBD1 or TRBD2 (5 bases each). Written as DNA, the CDR3 is TGTGCCAGCAGCTCCTCTGGGGGAACCTACAATGAGCAGTTCTTC. Protein sequence: CASSSSGGTYNEQFF.